A selection of T cell receptor beta chains follows, all from one sample in a study of early T cells in non-severe SARS-CoV-2 infection. TCRdb ran MiXCR on the 5' RACE reads and lists one entry per CDR3 protein. Of fewer than 65,000 distinct CDR3 sequences in the sample, over 7% were seen once. The sample taken for sequencing was whole blood. Every receptor here comes from an adult who was a healthcare worker with PCR-confirmed SARS-CoV-2 infection or an uninfected control (not recorded which). Both conserved end residues are part of each CDR3. Fields, in order: D gene, V gene, J gene, CDR3 protein. A D gene is named only where the DNA matches it firmly.

d_gene: TRBD1
v_gene: TRBV5-1
j_gene: TRBJ2-7
CDR3aa: CASSSGQGAYEQYF

d_gene: TRBD2
v_gene: TRBV7-3
j_gene: TRBJ2-2
CDR3aa: CASSLRSGGRSGELFF

d_gene: -
v_gene: TRBV20-1
j_gene: TRBJ1-2
CDR3aa: CSALYNYGYTF

d_gene: -
v_gene: TRBV5-4
j_gene: TRBJ2-1
CDR3aa: CASLGSYNEQFF

d_gene: TRBD1
v_gene: TRBV9
j_gene: TRBJ2-3
CDR3aa: CASSVAPGQVLGDTQYF

d_gene: -
v_gene: TRBV7-6
j_gene: TRBJ2-1
CDR3aa: CASSRPLGGATNEQFF

d_gene: TRBD1
v_gene: TRBV3-1
j_gene: TRBJ2-7
CDR3aa: CASSFDRAEGQYF

d_gene: -
v_gene: TRBV12-3/TRBV12-4
j_gene: TRBJ2-3
CDR3aa: CASSLSRQSRTDTQYF

d_gene: -
v_gene: TRBV6-6
j_gene: TRBJ1-6
CDR3aa: CASSSQRDSPLHF

d_gene: -
v_gene: TRBV6-1
j_gene: TRBJ1-2
CDR3aa: CASREVGLGDGYTF

d_gene: -
v_gene: TRBV12-3/TRBV12-4
j_gene: TRBJ1-1
CDR3aa: CASSSLTGNTEAFF

d_gene: -
v_gene: TRBV5-1
j_gene: TRBJ1-2
CDR3aa: CASSLEGIDGYTF

d_gene: -
v_gene: TRBV7-9
j_gene: TRBJ1-2
CDR3aa: CASTPSGGYTF

d_gene: TRBD1
v_gene: TRBV12-3/TRBV12-4
j_gene: TRBJ1-5
CDR3aa: CASSPPGTGRNQPQHF

d_gene: TRBD2
v_gene: TRBV9
j_gene: TRBJ2-7
CDR3aa: CASSKAGGLYEQYF

d_gene: -
v_gene: TRBV6-1
j_gene: TRBJ1-2
CDR3aa: CASSQRYGYTF

d_gene: -
v_gene: TRBV27
j_gene: TRBJ2-7
CDR3aa: CASSPSPYEQYF

d_gene: TRBD1
v_gene: TRBV7-9
j_gene: TRBJ2-7
CDR3aa: CASSSGDRGYF

d_gene: -
v_gene: TRBV6-1
j_gene: TRBJ2-7
CDR3aa: CATFPGPPFYEQYF

d_gene: -
v_gene: TRBV27
j_gene: TRBJ1-6
CDR3aa: CASSPRTYNSPLHF

d_gene: TRBD2
v_gene: TRBV6-2/TRBV6-3
j_gene: TRBJ2-3
CDR3aa: CASNPSGADTQYF

d_gene: -
v_gene: TRBV30
j_gene: TRBJ1-1
CDR3aa: CAFSIYTEAFF

d_gene: -
v_gene: TRBV7-6
j_gene: TRBJ2-3
CDR3aa: CASSSPRTFGGTDTQYF

d_gene: -
v_gene: TRBV3-1
j_gene: TRBJ2-7
CDR3aa: CASSQGTAHRSYEQYF

d_gene: -
v_gene: TRBV6-1
j_gene: TRBJ1-6
CDR3aa: CASSEGRVSPLHF

d_gene: -
v_gene: TRBV12-3/TRBV12-4
j_gene: TRBJ1-5
CDR3aa: CASSRLGNQPQHF

d_gene: TRBD1
v_gene: TRBV9
j_gene: TRBJ2-5
CDR3aa: CASSSGQGETQYF

d_gene: -
v_gene: TRBV2
j_gene: TRBJ1-1
CDR3aa: CASSMAIEAFF

d_gene: -
v_gene: TRBV5-1
j_gene: TRBJ2-1
CDR3aa: CASSLVDREGEQFF

d_gene: TRBD1
v_gene: TRBV19
j_gene: TRBJ1-2
CDR3aa: CASRIRQGLDGNYGYTF

d_gene: TRBD1
v_gene: TRBV5-5
j_gene: TRBJ1-1
CDR3aa: CASSWGQGATEAFF

d_gene: -
v_gene: TRBV27
j_gene: TRBJ2-7
CDR3aa: CASSPTGNSYEQYF

d_gene: -
v_gene: TRBV4-2
j_gene: TRBJ2-7
CDR3aa: CASSQGPEVYEQYF

d_gene: -
v_gene: TRBV18
j_gene: TRBJ1-2
CDR3aa: CASSPATGDYGYTF

d_gene: -
v_gene: TRBV10-3
j_gene: TRBJ1-2
CDR3aa: CATAGESGYTF

d_gene: -
v_gene: TRBV21-1
j_gene: TRBJ1-4
CDR3aa: CASSWGTGANEKLFF

d_gene: TRBD2
v_gene: TRBV7-3
j_gene: TRBJ2-1
CDR3aa: CASSPRTSAYNEQFF

d_gene: -
v_gene: TRBV20-1
j_gene: TRBJ1-1
CDR3aa: CSATGSAGTEAFF

d_gene: TRBD2
v_gene: TRBV9
j_gene: TRBJ2-3
CDR3aa: CASSVIAGGTDTQYF

d_gene: -
v_gene: TRBV11-2
j_gene: TRBJ2-3
CDR3aa: CASSPGGSADTQYF